The 3 T cell receptor beta chains below were found in one sample sequenced in a study of CXCR3-negative and CXCR3-positive naive CD8 T cells (dated by TCRdb to between 2017 and 2020). Antigens of these TCRs are unknown. Overall results and qualifications from the work: TRB CDR3s from CXCR3-positive naive cells showed higher hydrophobicity (lower Kidera factor 4), lower energy, and higher strength and volume indices than CXCR3-negative naive cells.

The listed sequencing device is NextSeq 550. The Human TCR Profiling Kit (MiLaboratory) was used to make UMI-labeled 5' RACE TRB cDNA libraries. After the reads were reprocessed by TCRdb, one entry was made per CDR3 protein sequence, with no DNA. The table held for this sample gives around 4,500 distinct CDR3 sequences. Roughly 2.5% of the sample is held by the ten biggest clonotypes. The sequencing input was naive CXCR3+ CD8+ T cells from blood. Taken with the paper, the label for cell subset or site translates to: CD45RO-CCR7+CD27+CD95- naive CD8+ T cells expressing CXCR3 (TNR3+). Receptors were obtained from a human donor in good health. Some clones in this sample may be carry-over from other donors' samples.

V is TRBV5-4 and J is TRBJ2-3. The length of the CDR3 is 15 residues. The germline gives CDR1 SGHNT, CDR2 YYREEE (reference sequence). CDR3: CASSQKPGGTDTQYF.

The chain is built from TRBV6-2 or TRBV6-3 and TRBJ2-3; TCRdb selects TRBD2, and the lack of DNA leaves this call unchecked. This CDR3 has 12 amino acids. Per germline, CDR1 MNHEY and CDR2 SVGEGT. CDR3 loop: CANRGSTDTQYF.

According to its frequency, this clonotype is medium-sized (0.01 to 0.1%). The chain couples TRBV28 to TRBJ1-5. The CDR3 is 11 amino acids. From germline, CDR1 is MDHEN and CDR2 SYDVKM. The CDR3 reads CASSFPEAQHF.